The clone carrying this TCR beta chain was seen a handful of times. The record originates from a study of glioma-infiltrating T cells. This CDR3 spans 14 amino acids. V was pared by 5 bases and J by 3 bases, with 3 bases of the junction left unmatched. CDR1 and CDR2 from the germline V gene are MDHEN and SYDVKM. TCR alpha and beta CDR3 regions were amplified from RNA using iRepertoire nested multiplex PCR. MiXCR, applied by TCRdb to the multiplex PCR reads, yields one record per CDR3 protein. The data show about 410,000 distinct CDR3 sequences, roughly 41% seen once. V gene TRBV28 combines with J gene TRBJ2-2; 7 nucleotides align to TRBD1. The clonotype comes from a human donor with low-grade glioma or glioblastoma, undergoing nonglioma brain surgery, or in good health (not recorded which). Source material: glioma tissue, nonneoplastic brain tissue, or PBMCs (not recorded which). CDR3 sequence reads: CASSTGVDTGELFF. The CDR3 nucleotides are TGTGCCAGCAGTACAGGGGTAGACACCGGGGAGCTGTTTTTT.